The sequence of this T cell receptor beta chain was determined in a study of radiotherapy plus CTLA-4 blockade in lung cancer. Study-level information: An objective response was seen in approximately 17% of patients, and disease control in less than 35%.

This clone is a singleton in its sample. The antigen is not known. Sequencing used immunoSEQ multiplex PCR; TCRdb keeps in-frame clones, though not all of them. The table lists about 53,000 clones, around 83% of them singletons. Overall study results and limits: In blood, tumor-derived TCR clones expanded after radiotherapy plus ipilimumab.

V gave up 4 bases and J gave up 0 bases, with 13 bases separating them. The CDR3 is made up of 17 amino acids. In germline, CDR1 is MDHEN, CDR2 SYDVKM. The TCR originated in a human donor with non-small cell lung cancer whose response to radiotherapy plus ipilimumab could not be evaluated. V usage is TRBV28 and J usage is TRBJ2-6, with D possibly being TRBD1 (6 bases). This specimen was peripheral blood, taken from a patient treated with radiotherapy plus ipilimumab. Here the CDR3 DNA reads TGTGCCAGCAGTTCGGCAGGGGCGATCTCTGGGGCCAACGTCCTGACTTTC. Amino acid sequence: CASSSAGAISGANVLTF.